These 9 T cell receptor beta chains share one sample of origin, sequenced in a study of blood T cell repertoires in COVID-19 (dated by TCRdb to the early 2020s). Library preparation employed the immunoSEQ multiplex PCR assay. Not all clones reach the TCRdb copy of this immuneACCESS table, which keeps in-frame sequences only. Checked studies attribute under half of the gap to unresolved V genes and leave the rest unexplained. The sample table contains 110,000 to 150,000 clones; only one count was recorded for 80% to 90% of them. The top ten clonotypes cover roughly 4.3% of the sample. Specimen: peripheral blood. The receptors were sampled from a woman between 35 and 50 years old with acute or convalescent COVID-19.

The chain links TRBV2 to TRBJ1-2; 7 nucleotides agree with TRBD1. Germline CDR1 reads SNHLY; CDR2 reads FYNNEI. Trimming took 6 bases from V and 4 from J; bases not matched to a gene: 5. The CDR3 is made up of 13 amino acids. CDR3 loop: CASRAGGGYGYTF. The CDR3 DNA is TGTGCCAGCAGGGCAGGGGGTGGCTATGGCTACACCTTC.

The genes are TRBV11-2 and TRBJ1-4, with D possibly matching TRBD1 (6 bases). The CDR3 runs 15 residues. V lost 1 base to trimming and J lost 11 bases, with 17 bases between them. The germline V gene encodes CDR1 SGHAT and CDR2 FQNNGV. CDR3 nucleotide sequence: TGTGCCAGCAGCTTAGGGGGGGGGCAGAGAAGGAAACTGTTTTTT. It encodes CASSLGGGQRRKLFF.

The chain uses TRBV4-3 and TRBJ1-1; D not certain. CDR1 LGHNA and CDR2 YSLEER come from the germline V gene. The CDR3 length is 11 residues. Deletions cut 2 bases from V and 7 bases from J, with 5 bases between. The CDR3 DNA sequence: TGCGCCAGCAGCCAATCGAGTGAAGCTTTCTTT. This codes for CASSQSSEAFF.

The V call is TRBV7-2, the J call TRBJ2-1; D call uncertain. Between the trimmed V and J ends, which lost 5 bases and 9 bases, there was a span of 8 bases. The CDR3 is 11 amino acids. From germline, CDR1 is SGHTA and CDR2 FQGNSA. The CDR3 protein is CASSLGPEQFF. CDR3 coding DNA: TGTGCCAGCAGCCTCGGTCCTGAGCAGTTCTTC. The entire variable domain, with the rest obtained from reference TRBV7-2 and TRBJ2-1, is as follows: GAGVSQSPSNKVTEKGKDVELRCDPISGHTALYWYRQSLGQGLEFLIYFQGNSAPDKSGLPSDRFSAERTGGSVSTLTIQRTQQEDSAVYLCASSLGPEQFFGPGTRLTVL.

This sequence joins TRBV10-3 and TRBJ2-2; 7 bases align to TRBD2. CDR3 length: 16 residues. V was pared by 0 bases and J by 4 bases, with 5 bases of the junction left unmatched. The germline V gene encodes CDR1 ENHRY and CDR2 SYGVKD. CDR3 amino acids: CAISESTGGGTGELFF. In nucleotides, the CDR3 is TGTGCCATCAGTGAGTCTACGGGGGGAGGCACCGGGGAGCTGTTTTTT.

Sample share makes this clone medium-sized. The J gene is TRBJ2-3, the V gene TRBV6-5, with a possible D match to TRBD2 (5 bases). Germline V gene data show CDR1 as MNHEY and CDR2 as SVGAGI. The CDR3 has 14 residues. V was pared by 8 bases and J by 5 bases, with 17 bases between. The CDR3: CASRPRGSLDTQYF. The CDR3 DNA sequence: TGTGCCAGCCGCCCCCGGGGAAGCCTAGATACGCAGTATTTT.

This chain links TRBV5-5 with TRBJ2-7; a weak D match, TRBD2 (6 bases). V lost 5 bases and J lost 3, with 15 bases in between. CDR3 length equals 14 residues. Germline lookup yields CDR1 SGHKS and CDR2 YYEKEE (reference sequence). The CDR3 bases are TGTGCCAGCAGGGAACTGGGGGGATACTACGAGCAGTACTTC. The encoded protein is CASRELGGYYEQYF.

The V gene is TRBV7-2, the J gene TRBJ2-4; TRBD2 matches 8 bases. CDR1 and CDR2 from the germline V gene are SGHTA and FQGNSA. The J segment lost 7 bases and the V segment lost 5 bases, leaving 7 bases of the junction unmatched. CDR3 size: 14 residues. The CDR3 DNA reads as TGTGCCAGCAGCCCCCGGGGGGGCAGGAACATTCAGTACTTC. Translation gives CASSPRGGRNIQYF. The variable domain in full, with the rest retrieved from reference TRBV7-2 and TRBJ2-4, is GAGVSQSPSNKVTEKGKDVELRCDPISGHTALYWYRQSLGQGLEFLIYFQGNSAPDKSGLPSDRFSAERTGGSVSTLTIQRTQQEDSAVYLCASSPRGGRNIQYFGAGTRLSVL.

This chain joins TRBV6-2 or TRBV6-3 and TRBJ1-2; a possible D gene is TRBD1 (5 bases). V was trimmed by 0 bases and J by 2 bases, leaving 10 bases between them. This CDR3 has 15 residues. CDR1 MNHEY and CDR2 SVGEGT come from the germline V gene. CDR3 DNA sequence: TGTGCCAGCAGTTACTCAGGGGTGAACAACTATGGCTACACCTTC. It translates to CASSYSGVNNYGYTF.